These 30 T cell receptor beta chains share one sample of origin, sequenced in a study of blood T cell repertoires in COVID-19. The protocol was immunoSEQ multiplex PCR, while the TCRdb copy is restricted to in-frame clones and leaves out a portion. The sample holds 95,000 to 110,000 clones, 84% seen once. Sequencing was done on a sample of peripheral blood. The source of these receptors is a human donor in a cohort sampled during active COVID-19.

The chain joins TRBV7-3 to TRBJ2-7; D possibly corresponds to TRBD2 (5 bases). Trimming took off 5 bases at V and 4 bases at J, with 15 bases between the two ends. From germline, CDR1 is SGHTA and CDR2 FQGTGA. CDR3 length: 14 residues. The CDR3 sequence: CASSAGILPYEQYF. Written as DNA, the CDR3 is TGTGCCAGCAGCGCCGGGATATTACCATACGAGCAGTACTTC.

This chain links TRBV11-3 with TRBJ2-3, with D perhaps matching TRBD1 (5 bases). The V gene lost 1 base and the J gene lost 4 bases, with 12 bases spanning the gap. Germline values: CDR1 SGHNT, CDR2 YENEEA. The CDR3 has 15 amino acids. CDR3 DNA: TGTGCCAGCAGCTTAGGCACCAGGGTATCAGATACGCAGTATTTT. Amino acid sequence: CASSLGTRVSDTQYF. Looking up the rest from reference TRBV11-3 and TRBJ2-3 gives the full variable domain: EAGVVQSPRYKIIEKKQPVAFWCNPISGHNTLYWYLQNLGQGPELLIRYENEEAVDDSQLPKDRFSAERLKGVDSTLKIQPAELGDSAVYLCASSLGTRVSDTQYFGPGTRLTVL.

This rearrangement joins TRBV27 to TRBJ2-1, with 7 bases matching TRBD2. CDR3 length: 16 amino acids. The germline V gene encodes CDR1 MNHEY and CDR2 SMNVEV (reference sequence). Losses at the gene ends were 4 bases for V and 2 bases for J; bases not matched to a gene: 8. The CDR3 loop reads CASSSSGGITYNEQFF. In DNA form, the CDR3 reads TGTGCCAGCAGTTCCTCGGGGGGAATAACCTACAATGAGCAGTTCTTC.

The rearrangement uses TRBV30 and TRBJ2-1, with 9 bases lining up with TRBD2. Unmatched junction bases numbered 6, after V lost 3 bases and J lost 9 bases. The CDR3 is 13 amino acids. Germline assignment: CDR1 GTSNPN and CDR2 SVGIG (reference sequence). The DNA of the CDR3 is TGTGCCTGGAGGAGGGGCGGGAGGGCTGAGCAGTTCTTC. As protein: CAWRRGGRAEQFF.

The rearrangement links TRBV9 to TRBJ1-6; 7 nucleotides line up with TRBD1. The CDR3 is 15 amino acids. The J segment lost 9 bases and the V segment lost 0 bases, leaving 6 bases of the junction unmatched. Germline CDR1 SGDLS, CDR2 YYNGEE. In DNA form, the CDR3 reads TGTGCCAGCAGCGTAGATGGGCAGGGGGGTTCACCCCTCCACTTT. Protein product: CASSVDGQGGSPLHF.

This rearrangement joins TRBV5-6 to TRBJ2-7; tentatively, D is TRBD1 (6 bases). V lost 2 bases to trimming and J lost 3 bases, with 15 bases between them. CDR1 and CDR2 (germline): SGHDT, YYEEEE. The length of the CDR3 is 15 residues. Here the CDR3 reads CASSLFAGVSYEQYV. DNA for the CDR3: TGTGCCAGCAGCTTATTTGCAGGGGTCAGCTACGAGCAGTACGTC.

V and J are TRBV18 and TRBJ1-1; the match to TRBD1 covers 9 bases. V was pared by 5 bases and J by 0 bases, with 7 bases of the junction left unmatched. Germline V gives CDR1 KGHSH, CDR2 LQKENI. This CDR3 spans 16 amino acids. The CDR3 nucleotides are TGTGCCAGCTCATCCGGGACAGGGTCGGTGAACACTGAAGCTTTCTTT. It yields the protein CASSSGTGSVNTEAFF.

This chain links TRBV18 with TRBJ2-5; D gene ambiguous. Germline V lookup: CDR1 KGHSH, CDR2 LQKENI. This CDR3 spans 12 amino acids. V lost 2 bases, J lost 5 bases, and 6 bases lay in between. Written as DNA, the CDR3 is TGTGCCAGCTCACCATCCAGGGAGACCCAGTACTTC. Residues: CASSPSRETQYF.

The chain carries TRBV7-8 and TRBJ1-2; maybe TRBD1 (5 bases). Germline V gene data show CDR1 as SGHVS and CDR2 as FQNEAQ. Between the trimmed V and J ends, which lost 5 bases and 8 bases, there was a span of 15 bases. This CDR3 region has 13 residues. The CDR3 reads CASSIKQESGYTF. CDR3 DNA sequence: TGTGCCAGCAGCATAAAACAGGAGTCAGGCTACACCTTC.

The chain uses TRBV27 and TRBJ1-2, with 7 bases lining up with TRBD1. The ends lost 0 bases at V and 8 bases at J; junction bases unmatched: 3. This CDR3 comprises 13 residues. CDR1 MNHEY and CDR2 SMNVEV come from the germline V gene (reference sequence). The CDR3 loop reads CASSLSGGGGYTF. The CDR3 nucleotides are TGTGCCAGCAGTTTATCAGGGGGCGGGGGCTACACCTTC.

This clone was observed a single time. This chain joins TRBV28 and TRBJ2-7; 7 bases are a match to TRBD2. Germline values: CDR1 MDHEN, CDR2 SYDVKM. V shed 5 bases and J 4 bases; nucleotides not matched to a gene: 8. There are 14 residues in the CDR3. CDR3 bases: TGTGCCAGCAGTCCCATGGGAGGGGCTTACGAGCAGTACGTC. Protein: CASSPMGGAYEQYV.

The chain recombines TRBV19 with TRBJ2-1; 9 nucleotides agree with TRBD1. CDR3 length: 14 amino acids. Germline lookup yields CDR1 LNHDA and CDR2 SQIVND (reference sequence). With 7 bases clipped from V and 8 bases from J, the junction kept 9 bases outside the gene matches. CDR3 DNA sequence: TGTGCCAGTACCCCCGGGACAGGGTGGGATGAGCAGTTCTTC. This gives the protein CASTPGTGWDEQFF.

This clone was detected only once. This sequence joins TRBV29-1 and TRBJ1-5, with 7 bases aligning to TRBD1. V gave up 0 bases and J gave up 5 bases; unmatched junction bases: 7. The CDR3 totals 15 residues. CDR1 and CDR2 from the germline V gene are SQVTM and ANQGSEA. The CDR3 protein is CSVEDRGQLDQPQHF. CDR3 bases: TGCAGCGTTGAAGATCGGGGACAGTTAGATCAGCCCCAGCATTTT.

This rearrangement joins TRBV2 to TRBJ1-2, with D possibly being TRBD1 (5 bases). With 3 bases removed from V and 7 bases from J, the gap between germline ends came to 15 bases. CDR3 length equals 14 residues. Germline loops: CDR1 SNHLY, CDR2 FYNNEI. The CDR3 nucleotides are TGTGCCAGCAGTGACAGGGTCGGCCTGGGTGGCTACACCTTC. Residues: CASSDRVGLGGYTF.

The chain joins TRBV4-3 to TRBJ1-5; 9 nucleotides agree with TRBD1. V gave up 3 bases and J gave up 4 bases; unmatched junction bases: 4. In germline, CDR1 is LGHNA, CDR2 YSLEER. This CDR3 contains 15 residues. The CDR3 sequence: CASSQTGGANQPQHF. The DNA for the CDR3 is TGCGCCAGCAGCCAGACAGGGGGAGCAAATCAGCCCCAGCATTTT.

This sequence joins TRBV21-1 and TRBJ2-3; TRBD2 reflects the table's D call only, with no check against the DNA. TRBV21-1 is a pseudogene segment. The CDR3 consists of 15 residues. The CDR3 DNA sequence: TGTGCCAGCAGCAAGGAGCGGGATAACACAGATACGCAGTATTTT. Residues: CASSKERDNTDTQYF.

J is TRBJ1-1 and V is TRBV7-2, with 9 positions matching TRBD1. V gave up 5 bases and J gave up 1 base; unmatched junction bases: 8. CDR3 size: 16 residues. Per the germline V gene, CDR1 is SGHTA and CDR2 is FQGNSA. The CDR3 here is CASSPHQQGANTEAFF. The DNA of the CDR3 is TGTGCCAGCAGCCCGCATCAACAGGGGGCGAACACTGAAGCTTTCTTT.

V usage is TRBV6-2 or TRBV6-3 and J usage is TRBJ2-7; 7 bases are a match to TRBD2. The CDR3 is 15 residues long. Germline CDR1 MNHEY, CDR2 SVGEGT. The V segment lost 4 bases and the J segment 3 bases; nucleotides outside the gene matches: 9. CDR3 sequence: CASSSLSGLNYEQYF. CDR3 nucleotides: TGTGCCAGCAGTTCCCTTTCGGGACTAAACTACGAGCAGTACTTC.

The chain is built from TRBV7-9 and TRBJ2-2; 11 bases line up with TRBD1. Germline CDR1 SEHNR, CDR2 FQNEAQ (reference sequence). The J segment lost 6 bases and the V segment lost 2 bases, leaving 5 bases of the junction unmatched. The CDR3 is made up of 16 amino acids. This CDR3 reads CASSLTPGQGAGELFF. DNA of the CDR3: TGTGCCAGCAGCTTAACACCGGGACAGGGGGCCGGGGAGCTGTTTTTT.

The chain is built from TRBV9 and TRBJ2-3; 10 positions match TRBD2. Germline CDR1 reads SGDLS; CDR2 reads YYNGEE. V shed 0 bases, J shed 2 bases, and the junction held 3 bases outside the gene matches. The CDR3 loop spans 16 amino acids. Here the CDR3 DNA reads TGTGCCAGCAGCGTAGAGCTAGCGGGAGACACAGATACGCAGTATTTT. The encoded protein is CASSVELAGDTDTQYF. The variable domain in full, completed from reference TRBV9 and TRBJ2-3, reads DSGVTQTPKHLITATGQRVTLRCSPRSGDLSVYWYQQSLDQGLQFLIQYYNGEERAKGNILERFSAQQFPDLHSELNLSSLELGDSALYFCASSVELAGDTDTQYFGPGTRLTVL.

CDR3: CASSLVVSSGNTIYF. CDR3 in DNA: TGTGCCAGCAGCTTAGTTGTCAGCTCTGGAAACACCATATATTTT. V and J are TRBV7-2 and TRBJ1-3; D is unclear. Germline V CDR1 and CDR2: SGHTA, FQGNSA. This CDR3 is built from 15 residues. The V end lost 1 base, the J end lost 0 bases, and 7 bases lay between the germline ends.

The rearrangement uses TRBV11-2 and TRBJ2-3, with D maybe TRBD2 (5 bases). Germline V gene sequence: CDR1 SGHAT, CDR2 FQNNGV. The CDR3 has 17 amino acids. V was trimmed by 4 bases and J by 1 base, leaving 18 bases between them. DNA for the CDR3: TGTGCCAGCAGCTCACTTTTAGTAGCGTGGGGCACAGATACGCAGTATTTT. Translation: CASSSLLVAWGTDTQYF.

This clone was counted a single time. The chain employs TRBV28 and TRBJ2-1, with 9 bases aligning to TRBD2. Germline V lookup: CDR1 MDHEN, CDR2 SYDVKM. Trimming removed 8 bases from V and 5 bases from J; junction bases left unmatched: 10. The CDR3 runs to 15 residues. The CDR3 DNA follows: TGTGCCAGCCTTCGCAGGGCGGGAGGGAACAATGAGCAGTTCTTC. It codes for CASLRRAGGNNEQFF.

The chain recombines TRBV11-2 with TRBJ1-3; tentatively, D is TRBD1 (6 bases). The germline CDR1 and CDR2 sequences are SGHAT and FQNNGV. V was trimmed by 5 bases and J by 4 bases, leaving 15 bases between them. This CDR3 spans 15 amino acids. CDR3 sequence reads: CASSRTTGYGNTIYF. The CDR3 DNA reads TGTGCCAGCAGCCGCACTACAGGGTACGGAAACACCATATATTTT.

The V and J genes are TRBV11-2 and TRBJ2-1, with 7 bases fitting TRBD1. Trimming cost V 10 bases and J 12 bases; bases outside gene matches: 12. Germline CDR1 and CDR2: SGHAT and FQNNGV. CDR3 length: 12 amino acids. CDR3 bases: TGTGCCATACCGGACAGGTCACAAGGGCAGTTCTTC. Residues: CAIPDRSQGQFF. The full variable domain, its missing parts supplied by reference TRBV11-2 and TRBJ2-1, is EAGVAQSPRYKIIEKRQSVAFWCNPISGHATLYWYQQILGQGPKLLIQFQNNGVVDDSQLPKDRFSAERLKGVDSTLKIQPAKLEDSAVYLCAIPDRSQGQFFGPGTRLTVL.

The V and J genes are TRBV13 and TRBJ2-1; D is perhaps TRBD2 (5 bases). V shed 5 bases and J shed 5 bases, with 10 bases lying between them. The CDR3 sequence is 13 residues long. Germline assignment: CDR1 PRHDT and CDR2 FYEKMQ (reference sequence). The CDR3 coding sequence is TGTGCCAGCAGCATCGGGGTAAACAATGAGCAGTTCTTC. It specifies CASSIGVNNEQFF.

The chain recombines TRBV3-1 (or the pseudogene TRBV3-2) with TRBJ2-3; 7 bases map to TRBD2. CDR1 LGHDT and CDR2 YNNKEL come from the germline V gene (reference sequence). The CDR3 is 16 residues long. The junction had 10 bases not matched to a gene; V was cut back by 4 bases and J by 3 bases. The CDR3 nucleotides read TGTGCCAGCAGCCGACTAGCCCAGAGTTTGACAGATACGCAGTATTTT. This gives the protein CASSRLAQSLTDTQYF.

The CDR3 here is CASSLNYGRALDTQYF. In DNA form, the CDR3 reads TGTGCCAGCAGCTTAAACTACGGGAGGGCCTTAGATACGCAGTATTTT. The rearrangement uses TRBV7-3 and TRBJ2-3, with 8 nucleotides matching TRBD2. This CDR3 contains 16 residues. V gave up 1 base and J gave up 5 bases; unmatched junction bases: 8. Germline CDR1 reads SGHTA; CDR2 reads FQGTGA.

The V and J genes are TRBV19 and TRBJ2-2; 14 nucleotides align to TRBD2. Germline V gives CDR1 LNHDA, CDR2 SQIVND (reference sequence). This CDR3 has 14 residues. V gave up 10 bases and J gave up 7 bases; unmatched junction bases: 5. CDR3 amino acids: CAIGTSGSGGELFF. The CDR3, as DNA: TGTGCCATCGGGACTAGCGGGAGTGGCGGGGAGCTGTTTTTT.

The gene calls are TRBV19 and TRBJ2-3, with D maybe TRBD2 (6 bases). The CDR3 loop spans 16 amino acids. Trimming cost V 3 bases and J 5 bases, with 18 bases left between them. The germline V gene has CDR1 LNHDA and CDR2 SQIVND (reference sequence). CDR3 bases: TGTGCCAGTAGTATCTGGGACTGGGTAAAGGGAGATACGCAGTATTTT. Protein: CASSIWDWVKGDTQYF.